A selection of T cell receptor beta chains follows, all from one sample in a study of blood T cells in healthy people across ages. A single record per CDR3 protein comes from TCRdb applying MiXCR to the 5' RACE reads. The sample has roughly 700,000 distinct CDR3 sequences, 49% seen once; the top ten hold around a third. Specimen: blood. These receptors all stem from a woman in her fifties or sixties in good health. The CDR3 runs from the conserved cysteine through the conserved F or W. The order of the fields is CDR3 length, clone size, V gene, J gene, D gene, CDR3 DNA, CDR3 protein. D genes are given only for firm matches. Size tells how often a clone was seen (once, few, many) or the class of an expanded clone, and some rows leave it out.

18	NA	TRBV7-2	TRBJ2-2	TRBD2	TGTGCCAGCAGCTCCCCATTAGCGGGAGTATTCCTTGGCGGGGAGCTGTTTTTT	CASSSPLAGVFLGGELFF
15	NA	TRBV10-3	TRBJ2-5	NA	TGTGCCATCAGTGAGCCTGAGTCGGGGTTGGAGACCCAGTACTTC	CAISEPESGLETQYF
13	NA	TRBV4-3	TRBJ2-2	NA	TGCGCCAGCAGCCCCAGGGGTGACGGGGAGCTGTTTTTT	CASSPRGDGELFF
16	few	TRBV28	TRBJ2-1	TRBD2	TGTGCCAGCAGTTTATATCAACGGACTAGCGGAGCCGGGAAGTTCTTC	CASSLYQRTSGAGKFF
16	NA	TRBV21-1	TRBJ2-7	NA	TGTGCCAGCAGCAAAGAAGGCGGGCTAGCGGGCGACGAGCAGTACTTC	CASSKEGGLAGDEQYF
17	NA	TRBV7-3	TRBJ2-1	NA	TGTGCCAGCAGCTTAAGGTCGTCCAGAATTTCCCACAATGAGCAGTTCTTC	CASSLRSSRISHNEQFF
16	NA	TRBV4-2	TRBJ2-1	NA	TGTGCCAGCAGCCAGCAGACAGCGAGCTCCTACAATGAGCAGTTCTTC	CASSQQTASSYNEQFF
14	NA	TRBV7-9	TRBJ1-1	NA	TGTGCCAGCAGCCCAAAACGGATGAACACTGAAGCTTTCTTT	CASSPKRMNTEAFF
14	NA	TRBV12-3/TRBV12-4	TRBJ2-7	TRBD1	TGTGCCAGCAGTCTACAGGGGGTAAGGTACGAGCAGTACTTC	CASSLQGVRYEQYF
16	NA	TRBV7-2	TRBJ2-5	TRBD2	TGTGCCAGCAGCTTAGTCTCTAGCGGACAACAAGAGACCCAGTACTTC	CASSLVSSGQQETQYF
13	NA	TRBV20-1	TRBJ1-1	TRBD1	TGCAGTGCCTTGGGACAGGGAGAAAGTGAAGCTTTCTTT	CSALGQGESEAFF
15	once	TRBV6-4	TRBJ2-3	NA	TGTGCCAGCAGTGACCGCGGGCACCGCACAGATACGCAGTATTTT	CASSDRGHRTDTQYF
14	NA	TRBV6-2/TRBV6-3	TRBJ2-6	TRBD1	TGTGCCAGCAGGACAGGGCCCGTGGCCAACGTCCTGACTTTC	CASRTGPVANVLTF
14	NA	TRBV20-1	TRBJ1-1	NA	TGCAGTGCTAGGGACCCCCTGAGGAACACTGAAGCTTTCTTT	CSARDPLRNTEAFF
14	few	TRBV7-9	TRBJ1-4	NA	TGTGCCAGCAGCTTACCGGCAACTAATGAAAAACTGTTTTTT	CASSLPATNEKLFF
18	NA	TRBV20-1	TRBJ2-1	NA	TGCAGTGCTAGAGATCTCCCTAGGACCGGAAGCTCCTACAATGAGCAGTTCTTC	CSARDLPRTGSSYNEQFF
15	NA	TRBV9	TRBJ2-5	NA	TGTGCCAGCAGCGCGGTCTACTCACAAACTGAGACCCAGTACTTC	CASSAVYSQTETQYF
17	NA	TRBV6-2/TRBV6-3	TRBJ2-1	NA	TGTGCCAGCAGAGACCTTCCATCTGTGGAATTTTTCAATGAGCAGTTCTTC	CASRDLPSVEFFNEQFF
14	NA	TRBV5-1	TRBJ1-1	NA	TGCGCCAGCAAGGTTGAGGGGGGCAGAACTGAAGCTTTCTTT	CASKVEGGRTEAFF
16	NA	TRBV20-1	TRBJ2-3	TRBD2	TGCAGTGCCACCGACCCTAGCGGGAGGGCAGGAGATACGCAGTATTTT	CSATDPSGRAGDTQYF
16	NA	TRBV20-1	TRBJ1-1	NA	TGCAGTGCTAGAGATCCGTGGGGGGCCCAGAACACTGAAGCTTTCTTT	CSARDPWGAQNTEAFF
14	few	TRBV7-2	TRBJ2-7	TRBD1	TGTGCCAGCAGCTTAAACAGGGGCTACTACGAGCAGTACTTC	CASSLNRGYYEQYF
15	NA	TRBV24-1	TRBJ2-7	NA	TGTGCCACCAGTGATGTGGGGGTAGGGCTGAGTGAGCAGTACTTC	CATSDVGVGLSEQYF
15	NA	TRBV6-2/TRBV6-3	TRBJ1-2	NA	TGTGCCAGCACTCCCAGGGGTCCAGACTACTATGGCTACACCTTC	CASTPRGPDYYGYTF
15	NA	TRBV21-1	TRBJ2-5	NA	TGTGCCAGCAGCAAAAGGGGGAAGGACCGAGAGACCCAGTACTTC	CASSKRGKDRETQYF
11	few	TRBV30	TRBJ1-4	NA	TGTGCCTGGAGGGTTGATGAAAAACTGTTTTTT	CAWRVDEKLFF
10	few	TRBV20-1	TRBJ2-7	NA	TGCAGTGCTAGGAGAAACGAGCAGTACTTC	CSARRNEQYF
15	NA	TRBV10-3	TRBJ2-1	TRBD2	TGTGCCATCAGTGGGACTAGCGGGCCCGCAAATGAGCAGTTCTTC	CAISGTSGPANEQFF
16	NA	TRBV24-1	TRBJ2-1	NA	TGTGCCACCAGCGACCCGGGTGGGGAGAAGGTCAATGAGCAGTTCTTC	CATSDPGGEKVNEQFF
15	NA	TRBV7-2	TRBJ2-1	NA	NA	CASSSLVGTGNEQFF
10	few	TRBV28	TRBJ2-5	NA	TGTGCCGGGGGTAGGGGTGAGCAGTACTTC	CAGGRGEQYF
17	NA	TRBV27	TRBJ2-7	NA	TGTGCCAGCAGTTTCTCCCCCCGACTAGTCAGATACAATGAGCAGTACTTC	CASSFSPRLVRYNEQYF
15	NA	TRBV5-1	TRBJ2-3	NA	TGCGCCAGCAGAACTGGCGGGATGGGCACAGATACGCAGTATTTT	CASRTGGMGTDTQYF
16	NA	TRBV4-3	TRBJ2-3	NA	TGCGCCAGCAGCCAAAGACGGCCCCCCAGCACAGATACGCAGTATTTT	CASSQRRPPSTDTQYF
15	NA	TRBV6-6	TRBJ2-7	NA	TGTGCCAGCAGTTACGAGGCAGGAGGACCCTACGAGCAGTACTTC	CASSYEAGGPYEQYF
14	NA	TRBV12-3/TRBV12-4	TRBJ2-4	NA	TGTGCCAGCAGTTTAAAACAGGGAGGAGACATTCAGTACTTC	CASSLKQGGDIQYF
11	many	TRBV9	TRBJ1-2	NA	TGTGCCAGCAGCGAGGGATATGGCTACACCTTC	CASSEGYGYTF
13	once	TRBV20-1	TRBJ1-2	NA	TGCAGTGCTAGACCAGGGAGCCACTATGGCTACACCTTC	CSARPGSHYGYTF
16	few	TRBV25-1	TRBJ2-5	NA	TGTGCCAGCAGTGATGGGGGCCTCGTAGAAGGGGAGACCCAGTACTTC	CASSDGGLVEGETQYF
13	NA	TRBV20-1	TRBJ2-7	NA	TGCAGTGCTGGATTCGATGCCGCCTACGAGCAGTACTTC	CSAGFDAAYEQYF
15	NA	TRBV28	TRBJ2-4	TRBD1	TGTGCCAGCAGTCCCCAGGGACAGGGGAAAAACATTCAGTACTTC	CASSPQGQGKNIQYF
15	NA	TRBV4-1	TRBJ2-3	NA	TGCGCCAGCAGCCAAGGGCGCCTTCCCACAGATACGCAGTATTTT	CASSQGRLPTDTQYF
13	NA	TRBV3-1	TRBJ2-5	TRBD2	TGTGCCAGTAAGCGGGAGGGGAGCAATGAGCAGTACTTC	CASKREGSNEQYF
15	NA	TRBV4-3	TRBJ2-7	NA	TGCGCCAGCAGCCAAGGGGGAATAGGGCCCTACGAGCAGTACTTC	CASSQGGIGPYEQYF